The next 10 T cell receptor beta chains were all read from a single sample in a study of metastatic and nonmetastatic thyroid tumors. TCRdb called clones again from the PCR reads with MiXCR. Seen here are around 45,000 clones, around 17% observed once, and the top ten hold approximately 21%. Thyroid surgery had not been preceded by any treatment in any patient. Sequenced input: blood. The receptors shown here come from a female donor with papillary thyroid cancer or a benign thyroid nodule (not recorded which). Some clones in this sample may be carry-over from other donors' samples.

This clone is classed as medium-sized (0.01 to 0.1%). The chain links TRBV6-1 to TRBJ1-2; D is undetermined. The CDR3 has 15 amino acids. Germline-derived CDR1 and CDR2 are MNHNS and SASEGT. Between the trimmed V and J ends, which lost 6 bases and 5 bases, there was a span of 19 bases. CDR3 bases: TGTGCCAGCAGCTCCCTCCCCAGCGGCCCATATGGCTACACCTTC. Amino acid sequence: CASSSLPSGPYGYTF.

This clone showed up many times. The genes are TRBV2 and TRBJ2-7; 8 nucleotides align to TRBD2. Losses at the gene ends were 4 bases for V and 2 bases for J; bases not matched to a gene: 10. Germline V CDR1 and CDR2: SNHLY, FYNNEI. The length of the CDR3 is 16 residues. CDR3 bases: TGTGCCAGCAGTGTACCCGAGAGCGGGAGTCCCTACGAGCAGTACTTC. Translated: CASSVPESGSPYEQYF.

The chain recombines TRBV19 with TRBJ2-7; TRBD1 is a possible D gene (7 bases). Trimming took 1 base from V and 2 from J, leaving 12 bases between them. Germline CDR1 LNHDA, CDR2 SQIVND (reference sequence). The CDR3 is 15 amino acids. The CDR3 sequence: CASSIGGTETYEQYF. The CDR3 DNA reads TGTGCCAGTAGTATAGGCGGGACAGAGACCTACGAGCAGTACTTC.

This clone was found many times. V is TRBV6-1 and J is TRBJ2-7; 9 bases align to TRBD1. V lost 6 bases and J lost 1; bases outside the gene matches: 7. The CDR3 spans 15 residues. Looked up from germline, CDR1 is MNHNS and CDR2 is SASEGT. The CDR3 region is CASSGTGWKSYEQYF. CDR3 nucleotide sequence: TGTGCCAGCAGCGGGACAGGGTGGAAATCCTACGAGCAGTACTTC.

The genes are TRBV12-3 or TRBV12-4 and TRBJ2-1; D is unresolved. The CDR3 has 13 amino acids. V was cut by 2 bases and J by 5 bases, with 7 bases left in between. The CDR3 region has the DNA TGTGCCAGCAGTTTATCACCCCACAATGAGCAGTTCTTC. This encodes CASSLSPHNEQFF.

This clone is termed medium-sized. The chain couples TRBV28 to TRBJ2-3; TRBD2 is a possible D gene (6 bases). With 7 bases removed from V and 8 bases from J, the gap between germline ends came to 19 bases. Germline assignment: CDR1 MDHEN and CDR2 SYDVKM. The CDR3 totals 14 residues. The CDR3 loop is CASTTGGSKITQYF. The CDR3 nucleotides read TGTGCCAGCACCACAGGAGGGAGTAAGATTACGCAGTATTTT.

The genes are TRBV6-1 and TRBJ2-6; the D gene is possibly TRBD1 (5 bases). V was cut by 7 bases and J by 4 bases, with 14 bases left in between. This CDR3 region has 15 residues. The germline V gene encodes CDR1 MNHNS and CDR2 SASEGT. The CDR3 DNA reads TGTGCCAGCATGACAGACCTCTCCGGGGCCAACGTCCTGACTTTC. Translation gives CASMTDLSGANVLTF.

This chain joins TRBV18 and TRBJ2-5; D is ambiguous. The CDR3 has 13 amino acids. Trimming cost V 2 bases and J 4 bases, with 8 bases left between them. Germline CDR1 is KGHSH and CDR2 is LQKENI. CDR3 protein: CASSPMATETQYF. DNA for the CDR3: TGTGCCAGCTCACCAATGGCGACAGAGACCCAGTACTTC. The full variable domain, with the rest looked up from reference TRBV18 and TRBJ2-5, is NAGVMQNPRHLVRRRGQEARLRCSPMKGHSHVYWYRQLPEEGLKFMVYLQKENIIDESGMPKERFSAEFPKEGPSILRIQQVVRGDSAAYFCASSPMATETQYFGPGTRLLVL.

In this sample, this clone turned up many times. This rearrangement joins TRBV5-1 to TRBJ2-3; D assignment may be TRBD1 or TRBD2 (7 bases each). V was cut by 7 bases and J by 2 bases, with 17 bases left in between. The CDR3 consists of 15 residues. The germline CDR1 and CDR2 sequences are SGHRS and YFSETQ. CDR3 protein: CASQGGSGHTDTQYF. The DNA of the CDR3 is TGCGCCAGCCAGGGGGGTAGCGGGCACACAGATACGCAGTATTTT.

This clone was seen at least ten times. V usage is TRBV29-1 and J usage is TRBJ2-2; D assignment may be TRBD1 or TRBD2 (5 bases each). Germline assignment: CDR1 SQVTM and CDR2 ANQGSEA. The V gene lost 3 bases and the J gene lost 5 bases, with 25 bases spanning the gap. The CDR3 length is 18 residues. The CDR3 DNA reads TGCAGCGTTGAGGGTGAAGGGACCGCTGGGACCCTTACCGGGGAGCTGTTTTTT. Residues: CSVEGEGTAGTLTGELFF.